This T cell receptor beta chain comes out of a study of human T cells and chemical hapten exposure. Study-wide background: 2% DPC was applied to about 2 cm by about 2 cm of upper inner arm skin for sensitization. Whole-study findings and limits: TCRs above 1 in 1000 frequency did not change with DPC sensitization. Donors' alopecia may make their immune response differ from healthy people's.

TCRdb redid the calling of the RACE reads with MiXCR, one entry per CDR3 protein. The sample includes roughly 200,000 distinct CDR3 sequences, 24% of them seen just once. V was clipped by 3 bases and J by 2 bases, with 8 bases between them. The CDR3 consists of 14 residues. The germline V gene encodes CDR1 MGHDK and CDR2 SYGVNS. The sample holds many counts of this clonotype. Antigen specificity is unknown. This sample's time point: patch test 3, about 24 weeks after DPC sensitization. Sample treatment: therapeutic diphenylcyclopropenone sensitization with weekly scalp DPC. This sample comprised whole blood, obtained in connection with sensitization to the hapten diphenylcyclopropenone (DPC). The chain joins TRBV25-1 to TRBJ2-1; D is ambiguous. This sequence was found in a woman aged 40-49 years with alopecia areata. Some clones in this sample may be carry-over from other donors' samples. The CDR3 sequence is CASSEETPYNEQFF. CDR3 sequence (DNA): TGTGCCAGCAGTGAGGAGACCCCCTACAATGAGCAGTTCTTC.